Below, 32 T cell receptor beta chains from the same sample are listed, as sequenced in a study of blood T cells in healthy people across ages. Combining a sample-barcoded 5' primer with a J-beta primer mix, a second PCR ran for roughly 7 to 12 cycles. One entry per CDR3 protein, called by TCRdb with MiXCR from the 5' RACE reads. This sample has 800,000 or so distinct CDR3 sequences, with around 62% found just once. The sequencing input was blood. The receptors come from a man aged 25-45 years in good health.

J is TRBJ2-5 and V is TRBV4-2; either TRBD1 or TRBD2 may fit D (5 bases each). Looked up from germline, CDR1 is LGHNA and CDR2 is YNFKEQ. Trimming removed 0 bases from V and 2 bases from J, with 10 bases in between. The CDR3 extends over 15 amino acids. The CDR3 loop is CASSQEWDLQETQYF. In DNA form, the CDR3 reads TGTGCCAGCAGCCAAGAATGGGACCTTCAAGAGACCCAGTACTTC.

In its sample, this clonotype was seen a few times. This chain connects TRBV7-2 to TRBJ1-2; 8 nucleotides align to TRBD1. The CDR3 totals 16 residues. Per germline, CDR1 SGHTA and CDR2 FQGNSA. V shed 3 bases and J 2 bases; nucleotides not matched to a gene: 8. The CDR3, as DNA: TGTGCCAGCAGCTTCTCGCCAGGGGGCGTCAACTATGGCTACACCTTC. The encoded protein is CASSFSPGGVNYGYTF.

This chain uses TRBV7-2 with TRBJ2-7, with 7 nucleotides matching TRBD2. This CDR3 region has 16 residues. CDR1 is SGHTA and CDR2 is FQGNSA in the germline V gene. The junction had 8 bases not matched to a gene; V was cut back by 0 bases and J by 3 bases. Here the CDR3 reads CASSLADGGTNYEQYF. The DNA for the CDR3 is TGTGCCAGCAGCTTAGCGGACGGGGGGACGAACTACGAGCAGTACTTC.

The chain links TRBV4-1 to TRBJ2-4; D is ambiguous. The DNA matches TRBJ2-5 better at its end, which makes the J call doubtful. CDR1 and CDR2 from the germline V gene are MGHRA and YSYEKL. The CDR3 loop spans 12 amino acids. In nucleotides, the CDR3 is TGCGCCAGCAGCCGGCCCTCAGAGACCCAGTACTTC. As protein: CASSRPSETQYF.

This chain uses TRBV6-5 with TRBJ2-5; D gene unclear. TRBJ2-7 matches the DNA end more closely, so the J call is doubtful. CDR1 is MNHEY and CDR2 is SVGAGI in the germline V gene. This CDR3 contains 15 residues. The CDR3 DNA is TGTGCCAGCAGTCCCCTTATATTGGGTAACTACGAGCAGTACTTC. It yields the protein CASSPLILGNYEQYF.

V gene TRBV4-2 combines with J gene TRBJ2-1, with TRBD2 matching 7 bases. Germline V gene lookup returns CDR1 LGHNA and CDR2 YNFKEQ. This CDR3 is built from 15 residues. The junction had 6 bases not matched to a gene; V was cut back by 0 bases and J by 7 bases. DNA for the CDR3: TGTGCCAGCAGCCAAGATATCGGGGGAGGGAATGAGCAGTTCTTC. As protein: CASSQDIGGGNEQFF.

The genes are TRBV7-2 and TRBJ2-7; the D is unclear. CDR3 length equals 13 residues. The V gene's germline CDR1 is SGHTA and CDR2 FQGNSA. Trimming took off 0 bases at V and 3 bases at J, with 6 bases between the two ends. CDR3: CASSLAIHYEQYF. The DNA for the CDR3 is TGTGCCAGCAGCTTAGCCATCCACTACGAGCAGTACTTC.

The genes are TRBV9 and TRBJ2-3; 12 nucleotides line up with TRBD2. The ends lost 3 bases at V and 1 base at J; junction bases unmatched: 3. The germline gives CDR1 SGDLS, CDR2 YYNGEE. This CDR3 has 16 residues. CDR3 sequence: CASSGRTSGGTDTQYF. CDR3 coding DNA: TGTGCCAGCAGCGGACGGACTAGCGGGGGCACAGATACGCAGTATTTT. Drawing the rest from reference TRBV9 and TRBJ2-3, the complete variable domain is DSGVTQTPKHLITATGQRVTLRCSPRSGDLSVYWYQQSLDQGLQFLIQYYNGEERAKGNILERFSAQQFPDLHSELNLSSLELGDSALYFCASSGRTSGGTDTQYFGPGTRLTVL.

The V gene is TRBV5-5, the J gene TRBJ1-2; D not certain. The V and J ends lost 4 bases and 3 bases respectively, with 7 bases between them. The CDR3 extends over 12 amino acids. CDR1 SGHKS and CDR2 YYEKEE come from the germline V gene (reference sequence). The CDR3 loop reads CASSPADYGYTF. In nucleotides, the CDR3 is TGTGCCAGCAGCCCAGCGGACTATGGCTACACCTTC. Full variable domain (rest looked up from reference TRBV5-5 and TRBJ1-2): DAGVTQSPTHLIKTRGQQVTLRCSPISGHKSVSWYQQVLGQGPQFIFQYYEKEERGRGNFPDRFSARQFPNYSSELNVNALLLGDSALYLCASSPADYGYTFGSGTRLTVV.

The table lists this clonotype with a few counts. The chain joins TRBV28 to TRBJ2-1; 9 bases are shared with TRBD2. This CDR3 region has 16 residues. Germline values: CDR1 MDHEN, CDR2 SYDVKM. Trimming removed 6 bases from V and 4 bases from J; junction bases left unmatched: 10. The CDR3 spells CASRELAGEMYNEQFF. The CDR3 bases are TGTGCCAGCAGAGAATTAGCGGGGGAAATGTACAATGAGCAGTTCTTC.

This clonotype was seen a few times. The J gene is TRBJ2-6, the V gene TRBV7-2; unclear D gene. V was clipped by 3 bases and J by 2 bases, with 8 bases between them. This CDR3 is built from 15 residues. The germline V gene has CDR1 SGHTA and CDR2 FQGNSA. CDR3 bases: TGTGCCAGCAGCTTGTCGAGAACTGGGGCCAACGTCCTGACTTTC. Protein product: CASSLSRTGANVLTF.

The chain links TRBV20-1 to TRBJ2-1; 7 nucleotides agree with TRBD1. J was trimmed by 1 base and V by 5 bases; bases with no gene match: 5. The CDR3 extends over 14 amino acids. CDR1 is DFQATT, CDR2 SNEGSKA, per germline (reference sequence). The CDR3 spells CSASGQVSYNEQFF. CDR3 in DNA: TGCAGTGCTTCTGGACAGGTGTCCTACAATGAGCAGTTCTTC.

This clonotype was seen more than once but under ten times. V and J are TRBV3-1 and TRBJ2-2; TRBD1 agrees at 8 bases. Germline V gene data show CDR1 as LGHDT and CDR2 as YNNKEL (reference sequence). Germline trimming cut 6 bases from V and 5 bases from J; bases unmatched to any gene: 2. This CDR3 region has 13 residues. CDR3 region: CASSQGATGELFF. CDR3 DNA: TGTGCCAGCAGTCAGGGGGCGACCGGGGAGCTGTTTTTT.

V is TRBV3-1 and J is TRBJ2-3; 8 bases are a match to TRBD1. The junction had 10 bases not matched to a gene; V was cut back by 1 base and J by 4 bases. This CDR3 comprises 17 residues. The germline V gene has CDR1 LGHDT and CDR2 YNNKEL (reference sequence). CDR3 in amino acids: CASSQVKYRGNSDTQYF. CDR3 coding DNA: TGTGCCAGCAGCCAAGTGAAGTACAGGGGGAACTCAGATACGCAGTATTTT.

This sequence joins TRBV9 and TRBJ1-1; 8 nucleotides match TRBD1. The CDR3 spans 14 residues. The trim removed 3 bases at V and 6 bases at J, leaving 7 bases unmatched. Germline V gene lookup returns CDR1 SGDLS and CDR2 YYNGEE. In nucleotides, the CDR3 is TGTGCCAGCAGCGGCGGACAGGGCTTACCTGAAGCTTTCTTT. This sequence encodes CASSGGQGLPEAFF.

The chain couples TRBV28 to TRBJ2-5; TRBD2 aligns across 8 bases. The V segment lost 3 bases and the J segment 11 bases; nucleotides outside the gene matches: 17. CDR3 length: 16 residues. CDR1 and CDR2 from the germline V gene are MDHEN and SYDVKM. In nucleotides, the CDR3 is TGTGCCAGCAGTTTCCTGGGGAGCGGGAGTGGGAATGAGCAGTACTTC. Amino acid sequence: CASSFLGSGSGNEQYF.

The chain employs TRBV13 and TRBJ1-2, with 10 bases identical to TRBD1. The germline CDR1 and CDR2 sequences are PRHDT and FYEKMQ (reference sequence). V was pared by 5 bases and J by 5 bases, with 2 bases of the junction left unmatched. CDR3 length equals 13 residues. CDR3 sequence reads: CASSKDRGYGYTF. The CDR3, as DNA: TGTGCCAGCAGCAAGGACAGGGGGTATGGCTACACCTTC. Full variable domain (rest looked up from reference TRBV13 and TRBJ1-2): AAGVIQSPRHLIKEKRETATLKCYPIPRHDTVYWYQQGPGQDPQFLISFYEKMQSDKGSIPDRFSAQQFSDYHSELNMSSLELGDSALYFCASSKDRGYGYTFGSGTRLTVV.

The V and J genes are TRBV7-2 and TRBJ2-5; TRBD2 might be the D (6 bases). Deletions cut 1 base from V and 2 bases from J, with 11 bases between. CDR1 is SGHTA, CDR2 FQGNSA, per germline. The CDR3 runs 15 residues. The CDR3 DNA is TGTGCCAGCAGCTTAGATGGGCGGGAACAAGAGACCCAGTACTTC. The encoded protein is CASSLDGREQETQYF.

The CDR3 DNA follows: TGTGCCAGCAGGGACGCAGGGCGAAGCGCTGAAGCTTTCTTT. Translation: CASRDAGRSAEAFF. This chain connects TRBV28 to TRBJ1-1, with D maybe TRBD1 (5 bases). V lost 6 bases, J lost 6 bases, and 17 bases lay in between. This CDR3 has 14 residues. CDR1 and CDR2 (germline): MDHEN, SYDVKM.

This sequence joins TRBV7-9 and TRBJ1-4; D remains unclear. The CDR3 is 15 amino acids. V lost 5 bases to trimming and J lost 3 bases, with 13 bases between them. Germline V gene sequence: CDR1 SEHNR, CDR2 FQNEAQ (reference sequence). The CDR3 spells CASSPAGRSNEKLFF. In DNA, the CDR3 is TGTGCCAGCAGCCCCGCCGGCAGATCTAATGAAAAACTGTTTTTT.

V gene TRBV6-6 combines with J gene TRBJ1-2; D gene uncertain. This CDR3 is 14 amino acids long. The germline V gene encodes CDR1 MNHNY and CDR2 SVGAGI (reference sequence). V lost 6 bases and J 0 bases, leaving 11 bases between the germline ends. The CDR3 coding sequence is TGTGCCAGCAGAACCCCCTCCTCTAACTATGGCTACACCTTC. Protein: CASRTPSSNYGYTF.

The rearrangement uses TRBV7-2 and TRBJ2-7; a weak D match, TRBD1 (5 bases). CDR1 and CDR2 from the germline V gene are SGHTA and FQGNSA. V shed 2 bases and J shed 6 bases, with 14 bases lying between them. The CDR3 covers 14 residues. The CDR3 nucleotides read TGTGCCAGCAGCTTATATGGCCAAGGGGCCGAGCAGTACTTC. Residues: CASSLYGQGAEQYF.

This clonotype was counted only a few times. The J gene is TRBJ2-1, the V gene TRBV5-8; 11 nucleotides line up with TRBD1. CDR1 SGHTS and CDR2 YDEGEE come from the germline V gene. The CDR3 contains 13 residues. V lost 7 bases to trimming and J lost 8 bases; unmatched junction nucleotides: 5. For the CDR3, the DNA is TGTGCCAGCGGGACAGGGGGGTTCGATGAGCAGTTCTTC. This codes for CASGTGGFDEQFF.

V is TRBV29-1 and J is TRBJ2-7; D call uncertain. CDR3 size: 12 residues. The ends were cut back, 1 base at V and 6 bases at J, with 10 bases in the middle. Germline CDR1 SQVTM, CDR2 ANQGSEA. The CDR3 sequence: CSVEGGVGEQYF. The CDR3 DNA is TGCAGCGTTGAAGGTGGGGTCGGCGAGCAGTACTTC.

The rearrangement joins TRBV15 to TRBJ2-5; D might be TRBD2 (5 bases). Deletions cut 3 bases from V and 1 base from J, with 9 bases between. CDR1 and CDR2 from the germline V gene are LNHNV and YYDKDF (reference sequence). The CDR3 totals 14 residues. CDR3 coding DNA: TGTGCCACCAGCAGGCCCGGAGGCCAAGAGACCCAGTACTTC. Residues: CATSRPGGQETQYF. Full variable domain (outside the CDR3, taken from reference TRBV15 and TRBJ2-5): DAMVIQNPRYQVTQFGKPVTLSCSQTLNHNVMYWYQQKSSQAPKLLFHYYDKDFNNEADTPDNFQSRRPNTSFCFLDIRSPGLGDTAMYLCATSRPGGQETQYFGPGTRLLVL.

This clonotype was detected a few times. The chain joins TRBV13 to TRBJ2-1, with a tentative D call TRBD2 (5 bases). Germline CDR1 is PRHDT and CDR2 is FYEKMQ (reference sequence). The CDR3 spans 14 residues. Deletions cut 4 bases from V and 6 bases from J, with 13 bases between. This CDR3 reads CASSSTLTSNEQFF. The CDR3 DNA sequence: TGTGCCAGCAGCTCCACTCTCACTAGCAATGAGCAGTTCTTC.

The rearrangement uses TRBV12-3 or TRBV12-4 and TRBJ1-2; possibly TRBD1 for D (6 bases). This CDR3 has 14 residues. The V gene lost 5 bases and the J gene lost 0 bases, with 10 bases spanning the gap. The CDR3 loop reads CASSGDTTNYGYTF. The CDR3 DNA follows: TGTGCCAGCAGTGGGGACACCACTAACTATGGCTACACCTTC.

This rearrangement joins TRBV27 to TRBJ2-1, with 9 bases aligning to TRBD1. Trimming removed 5 bases from V and 10 bases from J; junction bases left unmatched: 6. From germline, CDR1 is MNHEY and CDR2 SMNVEV (reference sequence). The CDR3 extends over 13 amino acids. The CDR3, as DNA: TGTGCCAGCAGTCTAGGGACAGGGCCCGAGCAGTTCTTC. Translating gives CASSLGTGPEQFF.

This chain links TRBV4-2 with TRBJ1-2; no definite D call. CDR1 is LGHNA and CDR2 is YNFKEQ in the germline V gene. Trimming removed 0 bases at V and 6 bases at J, with 8 bases between. The CDR3 runs to 13 residues. The CDR3 loop reads CASSQDFSHGYTF. The DNA for the CDR3 is TGTGCCAGCAGCCAAGACTTCTCCCATGGCTACACCTTC.

V gene TRBV28 combines with J gene TRBJ2-1; D is uncertain. V lost 7 bases to trimming and J lost 0 bases, with 7 bases between them. CDR1 is MDHEN and CDR2 is SYDVKM in the germline V gene. The CDR3 runs to 13 residues. The DNA of the CDR3 is TGTGCCAGCATACGGCCCTCCTACAATGAGCAGTTCTTC. The encoded protein is CASIRPSYNEQFF.

The rearrangement uses TRBV4-2 and TRBJ2-1; D is tentatively TRBD1 or TRBD2 (6 bases each). Germline CDR1 is LGHNA and CDR2 is YNFKEQ. The CDR3 runs to 18 residues. Trimming removed 1 base from V and 6 bases from J, with 22 bases in between. CDR3 nucleotides: TGTGCCAGCAGCCAAGGACCATTGGGGGGCCAATGGGGCAATGAGCAGTTCTTC. Protein product: CASSQGPLGGQWGNEQFF.

The chain recombines TRBV2 with TRBJ2-5; D gene uncertain. There are 12 residues in the CDR3. The V and J ends lost 6 bases and 0 bases respectively, with 5 bases between them. Germline CDR1 SNHLY, CDR2 FYNNEI. The CDR3 reads CASRGNQETQYF. The CDR3 DNA reads as TGTGCCAGCAGGGGGAACCAAGAGACCCAGTACTTC.